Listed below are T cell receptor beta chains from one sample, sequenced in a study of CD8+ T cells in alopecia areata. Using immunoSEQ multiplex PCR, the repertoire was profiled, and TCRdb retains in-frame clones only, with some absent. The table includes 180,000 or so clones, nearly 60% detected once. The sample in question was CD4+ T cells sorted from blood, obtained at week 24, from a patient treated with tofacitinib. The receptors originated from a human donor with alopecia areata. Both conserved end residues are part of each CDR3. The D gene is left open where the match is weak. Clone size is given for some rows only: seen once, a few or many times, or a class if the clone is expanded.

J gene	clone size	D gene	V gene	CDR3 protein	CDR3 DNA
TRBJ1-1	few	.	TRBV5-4	CASSPADRNTEAFF	TGTGCCAGCAGCCCCGCGGACCGGAACACTGAAGCTTTCTTT
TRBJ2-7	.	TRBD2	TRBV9	CASSPRIQAGVGEQYF	TGTGCCAGCAGCCCCCGTATTCAAGCGGGAGTGGGGGAGCAGTACTTC
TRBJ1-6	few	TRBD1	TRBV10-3	CAIRDSHSPLHF	TGTGCCATCCGGGACAGCCATTCACCCCTCCACTTT
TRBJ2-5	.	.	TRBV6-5	CASSPSWGGETQYF	TGTGCCAGCAGCCCCAGTTGGGGCGGGGAGACCCAGTACTTC
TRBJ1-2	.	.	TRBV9	CASSGGGGYTF	TGTGCCAGCAGCGGAGGCGGTGGCTACACCTTC
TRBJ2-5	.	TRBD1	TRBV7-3	CASSRTGETQYF	TGTGCCAGCAGCCGGACAGGAGAGACCCAGTACTTC
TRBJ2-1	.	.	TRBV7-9	CASSLDYNEQFF	TGTGCCAGCAGCTTAGACTACAATGAGCAGTTCTTC
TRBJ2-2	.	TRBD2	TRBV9	CASSASGTSAPLGGELFF	TGTGCCAGCAGCGCTAGCGGGACTAGCGCGCCCTTGGGAGGGGAGCTGTTTTTT
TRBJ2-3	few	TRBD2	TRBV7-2	CASSLGPGRAADTQYF	TGTGCCAGCAGCTTAGGCCCCGGGAGGGCGGCAGATACGCAGTATTTT
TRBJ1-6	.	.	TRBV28	CASSPSPLHF	TGTGCCAGCAGCCCGTCACCCCTCCACTTT
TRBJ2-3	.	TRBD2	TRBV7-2	CASSPSGDSTDTQYF	TGTGCCAGCAGCCCCAGCGGGGATAGCACAGATACGCAGTATTTT
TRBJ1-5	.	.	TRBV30	CAWRNKRVLWGNQPQHF	TGTGCCTGGAGGAATAAACGGGTCCTATGGGGCAATCAGCCCCAGCATTTT
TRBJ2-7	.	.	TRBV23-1	CASRGPGSYEQYF	TGCGCCAGCCGAGGGCCAGGTTCATACGAGCAGTACTTC
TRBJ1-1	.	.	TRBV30	CAWSHRLNTEAFF	TGTGCCTGGAGTCACAGGCTGAACACTGAAGCTTTCTTT
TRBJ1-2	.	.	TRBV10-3	CAISERTDYGYTF	TGTGCCATCAGTGAGCGGACCGACTATGGCTACACCTTC
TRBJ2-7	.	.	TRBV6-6	CASSYSAGTLYEQYF	TGTGCCAGCAGTTACTCTGCGGGAACTCTCTACGAGCAGTACTTC
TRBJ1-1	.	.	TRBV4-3	CASSQDYSNTEAFF	TGCGCCAGCAGCCAAGATTACTCCAACACTGAAGCTTTCTTT
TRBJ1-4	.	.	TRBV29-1	CSVADNEKLFF	TGCAGCGTAGCAGATAATGAAAAACTGTTTTTT
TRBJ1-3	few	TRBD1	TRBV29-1	CSVTLGGGPGNTIYF	TGCAGCGTTACATTGGGAGGGGGCCCGGGAAACACCATATATTTT
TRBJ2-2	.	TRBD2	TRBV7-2	CASSLSGTSRTGELFF	TGTGCCAGCAGCCTCTCCGGGACTAGCCGGACCGGGGAGCTGTTTTTT
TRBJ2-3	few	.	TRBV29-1	CSVLEGGQGDTQYF	TGCAGCGTCCTCGAAGGGGGGCAGGGAGATACGCAGTATTTT
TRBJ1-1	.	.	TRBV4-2	CASSQDRSGGTEAFF	TGTGCCAGCAGCCAAGACCGCTCCGGGGGCACTGAAGCTTTCTTT
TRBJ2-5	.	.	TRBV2	CASGMDLQETQYF	TGTGCCAGCGGAATGGACCTCCAAGAGACCCAGTACTTC
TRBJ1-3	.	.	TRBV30	CAWSVKGTGNTIYF	TGTGCCTGGAGTGTAAAGGGGACAGGAAACACCATATATTTT
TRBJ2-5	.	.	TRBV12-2	CASRSQDGGQETQYF	TGTGCAAGTCGCTCCCAGGACGGGGGTCAAGAGACCCAGTACTTC
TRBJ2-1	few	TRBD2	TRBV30	CAWRSFQGLAKHEQFF	TGTGCCTGGAGGTCCTTCCAGGGACTAGCGAAACATGAGCAGTTCTTC
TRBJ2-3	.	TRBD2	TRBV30	CAWSNLGGRLTDTQYF	TGTGCCTGGAGTAATTTGGGCGGGAGGCTCACAGATACGCAGTATTTT
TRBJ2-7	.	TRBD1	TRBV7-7	CASSLGPGQGYDEQYF	TGTGCCAGCAGCTTAGGACCGGGACAGGGGTATGACGAGCAGTACTTC
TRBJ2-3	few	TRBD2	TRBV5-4	CASRPRTSGGPGTDTQYF	TGTGCCAGCAGACCTCGGACTAGCGGGGGCCCCGGCACAGATACGCAGTATTTT
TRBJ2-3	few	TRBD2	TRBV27	CASSLPLTSGQGDTQYF	TGTGCCAGCAGTTTACCCCTGACTAGCGGCCAAGGAGATACGCAGTATTTT
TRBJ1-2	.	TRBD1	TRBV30	CAWSKGTAGRGYGYTF	TGTGCCTGGTCCAAAGGGACAGCTGGCCGAGGCTATGGCTACACCTTC
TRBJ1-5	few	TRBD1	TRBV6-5	CASSPTGREQPQHF	TGTGCCAGCAGTCCGACAGGGCGGGAACAGCCCCAGCATTTT
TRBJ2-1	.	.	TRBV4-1	CASSQVVRNYNEQFF	TGCGCCAGCAGCCAAGTCGTCCGGAACTACAATGAGCAGTTCTTC
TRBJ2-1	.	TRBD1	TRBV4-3	CASSQDLMPGQGYNEQFF	TGCGCCAGCAGCCAAGATCTCATGCCGGGACAGGGGTACAATGAGCAGTTCTTC
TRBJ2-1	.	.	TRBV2	CASSWGDSSSYNEQFF	TGTGCCAGCAGTTGGGGGGACTCGAGCTCCTACAATGAGCAGTTCTTC
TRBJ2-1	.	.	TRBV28	CASSPESYLMYEQFF	TGTGCCAGCAGTCCGGAATCCTACCTTATGTATGAGCAGTTCTTC
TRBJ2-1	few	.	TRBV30	CAWSVQGVNEQFF	TGTGCCTGGAGTGTACAAGGGGTCAATGAGCAGTTCTTC
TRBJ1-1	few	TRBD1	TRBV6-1	CASSVRTGATEAFF	TGTGCCAGCAGTGTGCGGACAGGGGCCACTGAAGCTTTCTTT
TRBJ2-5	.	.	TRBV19	CASSIGRQETQYF	TGTGCCAGTAGTATAGGGCGACAAGAGACCCAGTACTTC
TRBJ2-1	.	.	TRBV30	CAWSAGMWNEQFF	TGTGCCTGGAGTGCCGGAATGTGGAATGAGCAGTTCTTC
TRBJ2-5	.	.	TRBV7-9	CAGYPNGETQYF	TGTGCCGGCTACCCCAATGGAGAGACCCAGTACTTC